This record concerns one T cell receptor beta chain sequence. The assay, immunoSEQ v3.0, was run at survey level. The method was immunoSEQ multiplex PCR; TCRdb's version includes in-frame clones alone and lacks a portion of them. Of roughly 5,600 clones listed, around 80% are singletons. The data were obtained in a study of long-term antiretroviral therapy in people with HIV. With 0 bases removed from V and 8 bases from J, the gap between germline ends came to 12 bases. The germline V gene has CDR1 SGHNT and CDR2 YYREEE (reference sequence). CDR3 size: 14 residues. The chain couples TRBV5-4 to TRBJ2-1, with D tentatively TRBD2 (6 bases). The sequence derives from a man in his forties with HIV. The sequencing here drew on unsorted PBMCs, taken 1.8 years before starting antiretroviral therapy. The CDR3 protein is CASSLVGGSDEQFF. The CDR3 nucleotides are TGTGCCAGCAGCTTGGTCGGGGGTAGCGATGAGCAGTTCTTC.